Detailed here is one TCR beta chain. Its antigen remains unidentified. The germline gene is not matched at one end of the junction; a read error may be the cause. This entry is derived from a study of T cells in Graves' hyperthyroidism and ophthalmopathy. About the research overall: Prior to any treatment, at the point of initial diagnosis, peripheral blood was collected.

Whole-study findings and limits: Separating ophthalmopathy from stable hyperthyroidism was achieved by a 13 V-J model.

It was RNA transcripts that yielded the amplified TCR beta CDR3 regions. The TCR CDR3 was amplified in a first-round RT-PCR using the HTBI primer set. From the multiplex PCR reads, TCRdb called clonotypes with MiXCR, one entry per CDR3 protein. The profile covers 500,000 to 700,000 distinct CDR3 sequences, with approximately 15% appearing a single time and 18% taken by the ten largest. CDR3 size: 11 residues. Germline V gene lookup returns CDR1 MNHEY and CDR2 SMNVEV (reference sequence). Diagnostic decisions used clinical symptoms, serum thyroxine and TRAb, thyroid ultrasound and orbital computed tomography. The PBMCs were sourced from fresh peripheral blood (more than 9 ml).

The V gene is TRBV27, the J gene TRBJ2-5; D may match TRBD1 or TRBD2 (5 bases each). The source material was blood. The sequence was collected from a young woman with Graves' hyperthyroidism. The CDR3 nucleotides read TGTGCCACCCATTTCGGGGCGTCCCGGTATTTC. It translates to CATHFGASRYF.